Presented here are 28 T cell receptor beta chains from one specimen sequenced in a study of T cell repertoires in ileal Crohn's disease. Time point reported: neoterminal ileum biopsy at postoperative endoscopy, about 6 months after surgery. Data came from immunoSEQ multiplex PCR; TCRdb stores just in-frame clones and leaves some out. The sample carries approximately 13,000 clones, just under 80% recorded once. Sequencing input: ileal tissue. Receptors originate from an adult with Crohn's disease.

A single count supports this clone. The V and J genes are TRBV18 and TRBJ1-1, with D possibly being TRBD1 (5 bases). The CDR3 is 13 residues long. Trimming removed 6 bases from V and 5 bases from J, with 13 bases in between. From germline, CDR1 is KGHSH and CDR2 LQKENI. CDR3 DNA sequence: TGTGCCAGCTCTCGAGACAGAAGTACTGAAGCTTTCTTT. The encoded protein is CASSRDRSTEAFF.

This clone was seen a single time. The chain joins TRBV15 to TRBJ2-5; 8 bases map to TRBD2. Germline V gives CDR1 LNHNV, CDR2 YYDKDF (reference sequence). V shed 1 base and J 9 bases; nucleotides not matched to a gene: 16. This CDR3 has 17 residues. The CDR3 spells CATSRGGSGGPQGAQYF. The CDR3 bases are TGTGCCACCAGCAGAGGGGGGAGCGGGGGTCCGCAAGGGGCCCAGTACTTC.

This clone was observed a single time. In nucleotides, the CDR3 is TGCGCCAGCAGCTTACGACTAGCGGGAACGGACGAGCAGTACTTC. This sequence encodes CASSLRLAGTDEQYF. V gene TRBV5-1 combines with J gene TRBJ2-7; 11 nucleotides align to TRBD2. Germline CDR1 reads SGHRS; CDR2 reads YFSETQ. J lost 5 bases, V lost 2 bases, and 6 bases had no gene match. The CDR3 is made up of 15 amino acids.

The chain joins TRBV2 to TRBJ2-1; D may be TRBD2 (6 bases). Per germline, CDR1 SNHLY and CDR2 FYNNEI. CDR3 length: 15 amino acids. V was pared by 5 bases and J by 6 bases, with 17 bases between. The CDR3 sequence: CASSPQGLGGNEQFF. The CDR3 bases are TGTGCCAGCAGTCCCCAGGGACTGGGGGGCAATGAGCAGTTCTTC.

This clone is medium-sized (0.01 to 0.1%) by share. This sequence joins TRBV13 and TRBJ2-7; 8 bases match TRBD2. The germline CDR1 and CDR2 sequences are PRHDT and FYEKMQ (reference sequence). This CDR3 comprises 14 residues. Trimming at V came to 6 bases and at J to 2 bases, leaving 6 bases not matched to a gene. The CDR3 DNA sequence: TGTGCCAGCAGACGTCTAGCGGGCCCCTACGAGCAGTACTTC. It is translated as CASRRLAGPYEQYF.

This chain's CDR3 is CASTRQEVDGELFF. DNA of the CDR3: TGTGCCAGTACGCGGCAGGAGGTAGACGGGGAGCTGTTTTTT. V gene TRBV19 combines with J gene TRBJ2-2; tentatively, D is TRBD2 (5 bases). The germline CDR1 and CDR2 sequences are LNHDA and SQIVND (reference sequence). The germline V and J ends were trimmed by 7 bases and 7 bases, with 16 bases remaining between them. This CDR3 comprises 14 residues.

The chain recombines TRBV5-6 with TRBJ2-2, with D possibly TRBD1 on 5 matching bases. Between the trimmed V and J ends, which lost 0 bases and 4 bases, there was a span of 13 bases. This CDR3 contains 16 residues. CDR1 SGHDT and CDR2 YYEEEE come from the germline V gene. The CDR3 protein is CASSLVAGLGTGELFF. CDR3 sequence (DNA): TGTGCCAGCAGCTTGGTCGCAGGGCTGGGCACCGGGGAGCTGTTTTTT.

This chain connects TRBV19 to TRBJ2-7; no clear D. V was clipped by 5 bases and J by 1 base, with 15 bases between them. Germline CDR1 is LNHDA and CDR2 is SQIVND (reference sequence). CDR3 length: 15 residues. Here the CDR3 DNA reads TGTGCCAGTAGTTTACGGTTTACCCAATCCTACGAGCAGTACTTC. Its protein product is CASSLRFTQSYEQYF.

The rearrangement joins TRBV9 to TRBJ1-1; TRBD1 matches 7 bases. Unmatched junction bases numbered 9, after V lost 5 bases and J lost 2 bases. The CDR3 is 15 residues long. Germline loops: CDR1 SGDLS, CDR2 YYNGEE. CDR3 nucleotides: TGTGCCAGCAGGATAGGGGACAGCCTTAACACTGAAGCTTTCTTT. Translating gives CASRIGDSLNTEAFF.

The rearrangement links TRBV6-6 to TRBJ2-2; 9 positions agree with TRBD1. The junction had 2 bases not matched to a gene; V was cut back by 2 bases and J by 4 bases. Germline V gene data show CDR1 as MNHNY and CDR2 as SVGAGI (reference sequence). The CDR3 totals 15 residues. CDR3 sequence (DNA): TGTGCCAGCAGTTACCAGGACAGGGGCACCGGGGAGCTGTTTTTT. This gives the protein CASSYQDRGTGELFF.

The chain has TRBV27 and TRBJ1-1, with 8 bases that match TRBD1. Germline CDR1 and CDR2: MNHEY and SMNVEV (reference sequence). CDR3 length: 16 residues. V dropped 5 bases and J dropped 1; count of bases not matched to a gene: 9. CDR3 loop: CASSPQGALTNTEAFF. The DNA for the CDR3 is TGTGCCAGCAGTCCCCAGGGGGCGCTTACGAACACTGAAGCTTTCTTT.

This CDR3 is CASSPPGGYTEAFF. Here the CDR3 DNA reads TGTGCCAGCAGTCCACCCGGGGGTTACACTGAAGCTTTCTTT. The J gene is TRBJ1-1, the V gene TRBV7-9; tentative D call: TRBD1 (5 bases). The CDR3 is made up of 14 amino acids. V was cut by 6 bases and J by 3 bases, with 14 bases left in between. From germline, CDR1 is SEHNR and CDR2 FQNEAQ (reference sequence).

This chain connects TRBV7-9 to TRBJ1-5, with a tentative D call TRBD1 (5 bases). V was clipped by 4 bases and J by 2 bases, with 21 bases between them. The length of the CDR3 is 18 residues. The V gene's germline CDR1 is SEHNR and CDR2 FQNEAQ (reference sequence). CDR3 amino acids: CASSSEGPGARGNQPQHF. CDR3 in DNA: TGTGCCAGCAGCTCGGAGGGCCCTGGGGCGAGGGGCAATCAGCCCCAGCATTTT. Based on the CDR3 plus reference TRBV7-9 and TRBJ1-5, the full variable domain is DTGVSQNPRHKITKRGQNVTFRCDPISEHNRLYWYRQTLGQGPEFLTYFQNEAQLEKSRLLSDRFSAERPKGSFSTLEIQRTEQGDSAMYLCASSSEGPGARGNQPQHFGDGTRLSIL.

The genes are TRBV2 and TRBJ2-7, with D perhaps TRBD1 (6 bases). The germline V gene encodes CDR1 SNHLY and CDR2 FYNNEI. With 5 bases removed from V and 0 bases from J, the gap between germline ends came to 17 bases. This CDR3 comprises 16 residues. The CDR3 nucleotides are TGTGCCAGCAGTCCATGCCCGGGACAATTCTCCTACGAGCAGTACTTC. Its translation is CASSPCPGQFSYEQYF.

V gene TRBV2 combines with J gene TRBJ2-1; D is unresolved. In germline, CDR1 is SNHLY, CDR2 FYNNEI. The V end lost 3 bases, the J end lost 10 bases, and 10 bases lay between the germline ends. The CDR3 spans 12 residues. CDR3: CASSDGPREQFF. The CDR3 nucleotides are TGTGCCAGCAGTGACGGTCCACGGGAGCAGTTCTTC.

The gene calls are TRBV7-8 and TRBJ2-1, with TRBD2 identical over 13 bases. Trimming at V came to 4 bases and at J to 10 bases, leaving 7 bases not matched to a gene. Germline V gene lookup returns CDR1 SGHVS and CDR2 FQNEAQ. This CDR3 spans 15 amino acids. The CDR3 bases are TGTGCCAGCAGCTACACTAGCGGGGGGGCAAAGGAGCAGTTCTTC. Translated: CASSYTSGGAKEQFF. Drawing the rest from reference TRBV7-8 and TRBJ2-1, the complete variable domain is GAGVSQSPRYKVAKRGQDVALRCDPISGHVSLFWYQQALGQGPEFLTYFQNEAQLDKSGLPSDRFFAERPEGSVSTLKIQRTQQEDSAVYLCASSYTSGGAKEQFFGPGTRLTVL.

The rearrangement joins TRBV7-8 to TRBJ1-5; the D is unclear. CDR1 SGHVS and CDR2 FQNEAQ come from the germline V gene. With 8 bases removed from V and 7 bases from J, the gap between germline ends came to 24 bases. The CDR3 is 16 residues long. The CDR3 DNA follows: TGTGCCAGCGGTCCCCAGGACTACTATGGTGGACAGCCCCAGCATTTT. Its translation: CASGPQDYYGGQPQHF.

By frequency in the sample, this clone is medium-sized (0.01 to 0.1%). This chain connects TRBV5-1 to TRBJ2-1; 9 bases match TRBD2. The CDR3 contains 16 residues. Trimming removed 0 bases from V and 10 bases from J; junction bases left unmatched: 11. Per the germline V gene, CDR1 is SGHRS and CDR2 is YFSETQ. The CDR3 coding sequence is TGCGCCAGCAGCTTGGATCTCCCAGCGGGAGGCTGGGAGCAGTTCTTC. Translating it yields CASSLDLPAGGWEQFF.

V is TRBV10-2 and J is TRBJ2-2, with 7 nucleotides matching TRBD2. The CDR3 covers 16 residues. Germline trimming cut 4 bases from V and 5 bases from J; bases unmatched to any gene: 10. The germline V gene has CDR1 WSHSY and CDR2 SAAADI. CDR3 protein: CASSASAGVATGELFF. DNA for the CDR3: TGCGCCAGCAGTGCTTCGGCGGGAGTGGCTACCGGGGAGCTGTTTTTT.

The rearrangement joins TRBV5-1 to TRBJ2-7; perhaps TRBD2 as D (5 bases). Trimming took off 2 bases at V and 5 bases at J, with 14 bases between the two ends. The CDR3 contains 14 residues. CDR1 SGHRS and CDR2 YFSETQ come from the germline V gene. The CDR3, as DNA: TGCGCCAGCAGCTTTCGCGGGTCTTCCGACGAGCAGTACTTC. It translates to CASSFRGSSDEQYF.

The chain employs TRBV6-6 and TRBJ1-1; D is perhaps TRBD1 (5 bases). From germline, CDR1 is MNHNY and CDR2 SVGAGI (reference sequence). Deletions cut 0 bases from V and 5 bases from J, with 13 bases between. CDR3 size: 15 residues. DNA of the CDR3: TGTGCCAGCAGTTACTCGTATAGGGGAGGGACTGAAGCTTTCTTT. Translating gives CASSYSYRGGTEAFF.

The rearrangement joins TRBV7-3 to TRBJ2-3, with D hard to call. Germline CDR1 is SGHTA and CDR2 is FQGTGA. The V gene lost 5 bases and the J gene lost 0 bases, with 15 bases spanning the gap. CDR3 length equals 16 residues. Here the CDR3 DNA reads TGTGCCAGCAGCCAAAGTGGTCGGTCTAGCACAGATACGCAGTATTTT. Translation gives CASSQSGRSSTDTQYF.

The V call is TRBV7-3, the J call TRBJ2-5; D perhaps matches TRBD1 (6 bases). The germline gives CDR1 SGHTA, CDR2 FQGTGA. This CDR3 spans 14 amino acids. With 5 bases removed from V and 5 bases from J, the gap between germline ends came to 15 bases. The CDR3 bases are TGTGCCAGCAGCCTAGGGGGTGGCGGGGAGACCCAGTACTTC. Protein sequence: CASSLGGGGETQYF.

The chain uses TRBV6-6 and TRBJ1-1; D is perhaps TRBD1 (6 bases). Trimming took off 5 bases at V and 0 bases at J, with 10 bases between the two ends. Looked up from germline, CDR1 is MNHNY and CDR2 is SVGAGI (reference sequence). CDR3 size: 14 residues. CDR3 sequence reads: CASSLTGMNTEAFF. DNA of the CDR3: TGTGCCAGCAGTCTAACAGGGATGAACACTGAAGCTTTCTTT.

The CDR3 region is CASSPTGYGNEQYF. CDR3 in DNA: TGCGCCAGCAGTCCGACAGGGTACGGGAACGAGCAGTACTTC. The chain joins TRBV5-1 to TRBJ2-7, with TRBD1 matching over 7 bases. The CDR3 spans 14 residues. V gave up 5 bases and J gave up 5 bases; unmatched junction bases: 10. Germline V gives CDR1 SGHRS, CDR2 YFSETQ. Drawing the rest from reference TRBV5-1 and TRBJ2-7, the complete variable domain is KAGVTQTPRYLIKTRGQQVTLSCSPISGHRSVSWYQQTPGQGLQFLFEYFSETQRNKGNFPGRFSGRQFSNSRSEMNVSTLELGDSALYLCASSPTGYGNEQYFGPGTRLTVT.

V and J are TRBV7-6 and TRBJ1-1; the D is unclear. In germline, CDR1 is SGHVS, CDR2 FNYEAQ. The CDR3 is made up of 15 amino acids. Trimming stripped 1 base from V and 0 bases from J, with 9 bases between. CDR3 protein: CASSLGGPMNTEAFF. CDR3 nucleotides: TGTGCCAGCAGCTTAGGAGGGCCTATGAACACTGAAGCTTTCTTT.

V usage is TRBV30 and J usage is TRBJ1-1; 7 bases line up with TRBD1. The CDR3 loop spans 15 amino acids. V trimming: 3 bases; J trimming: 2 bases; junction bases outside the gene matches: 9. Germline V gene sequence: CDR1 GTSNPN, CDR2 SVGIG (reference sequence). CDR3 amino acids: CAWSLSGGRNTEAFF. In DNA form, the CDR3 reads TGTGCCTGGAGCCTTTCAGGGGGACGAAACACTGAAGCTTTCTTT. The complete variable domain, with remaining parts taken from reference TRBV30 and TRBJ1-1, reads SQTIHQWPATLVQPVGSPLSLECTVEGTSNPNLYWYRQAAGRGLQLLFYSVGIGQISSEVPQNLSASRPQDRQFILSSKKLLLSDSGFYLCAWSLSGGRNTEAFFGQGTRLTVV.

This chain links TRBV5-1 with TRBJ1-2, with D hard to call. This CDR3 is built from 15 residues. Looked up from germline, CDR1 is SGHRS and CDR2 is YFSETQ. Trimming took 3 bases from V and 4 from J, leaving 16 bases between them. The CDR3 reads CASSSDLVNLYGYTF. The DNA of the CDR3 is TGCGCCAGCAGCTCCGACTTGGTCAACCTCTATGGCTACACCTTC.